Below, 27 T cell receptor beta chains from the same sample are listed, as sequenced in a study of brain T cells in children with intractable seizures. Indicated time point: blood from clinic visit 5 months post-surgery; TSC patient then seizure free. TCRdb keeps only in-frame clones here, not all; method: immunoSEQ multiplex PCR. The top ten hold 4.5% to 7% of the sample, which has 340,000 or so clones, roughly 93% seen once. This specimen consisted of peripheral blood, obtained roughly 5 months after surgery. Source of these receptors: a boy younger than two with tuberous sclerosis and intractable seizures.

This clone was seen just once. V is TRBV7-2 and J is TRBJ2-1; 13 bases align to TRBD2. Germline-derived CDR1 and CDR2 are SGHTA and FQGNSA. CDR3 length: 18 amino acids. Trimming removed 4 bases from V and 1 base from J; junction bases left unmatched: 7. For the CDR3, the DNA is TGTGCCAGCAGCTGGACTAGCGGGGGAGTTGGGTCCTACAATGAGCAGTTCTTC. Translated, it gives CASSWTSGGVGSYNEQFF.

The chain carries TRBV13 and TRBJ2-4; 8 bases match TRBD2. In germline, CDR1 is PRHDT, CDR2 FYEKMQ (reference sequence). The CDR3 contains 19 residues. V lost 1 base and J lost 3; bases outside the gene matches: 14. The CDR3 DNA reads TGTGCCAGCAGCTTAGAACCCTTTTCGGGGGGGCAGGGCAAAAACATTCAGTACTTC. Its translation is CASSLEPFSGGQGKNIQYF. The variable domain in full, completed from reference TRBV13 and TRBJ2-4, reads AAGVIQSPRHLIKEKRETATLKCYPIPRHDTVYWYQQGPGQDPQFLISFYEKMQSDKGSIPDRFSAQQFSDYHSELNMSSLELGDSALYFCASSLEPFSGGQGKNIQYFGAGTRLSVL.

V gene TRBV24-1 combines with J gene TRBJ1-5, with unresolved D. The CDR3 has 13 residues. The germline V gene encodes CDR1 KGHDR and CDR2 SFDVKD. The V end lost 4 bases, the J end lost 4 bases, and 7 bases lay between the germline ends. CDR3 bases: TGTGCCACCAGTGAGTCAGCGAATCAGCCCCAGCATTTT. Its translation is CATSESANQPQHF.

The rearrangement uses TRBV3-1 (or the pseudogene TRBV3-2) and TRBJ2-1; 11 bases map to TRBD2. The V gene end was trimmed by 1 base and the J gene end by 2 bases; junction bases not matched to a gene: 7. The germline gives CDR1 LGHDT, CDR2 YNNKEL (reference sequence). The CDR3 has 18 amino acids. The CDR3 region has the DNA TGTGCCAGCAGCCAAGGCACGCTAGCGGGGGGAACCTACAATGAGCAGTTCTTC. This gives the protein CASSQGTLAGGTYNEQFF.

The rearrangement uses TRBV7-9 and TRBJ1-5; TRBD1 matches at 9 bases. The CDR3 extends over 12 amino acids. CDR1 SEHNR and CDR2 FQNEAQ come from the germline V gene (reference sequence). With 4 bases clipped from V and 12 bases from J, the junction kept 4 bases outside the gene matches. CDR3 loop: CASSSTGGRQHF. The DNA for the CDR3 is TGTGCCAGCAGCTCCACAGGGGGCCGCCAGCATTTT. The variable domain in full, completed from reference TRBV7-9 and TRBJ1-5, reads DTGVSQNPRHKITKRGQNVTFRCDPISEHNRLYWYRQTLGQGPEFLTYFQNEAQLEKSRLLSDRFSAERPKGSFSTLEIQRTEQGDSAMYLCASSSTGGRQHFGDGTRLSIL.

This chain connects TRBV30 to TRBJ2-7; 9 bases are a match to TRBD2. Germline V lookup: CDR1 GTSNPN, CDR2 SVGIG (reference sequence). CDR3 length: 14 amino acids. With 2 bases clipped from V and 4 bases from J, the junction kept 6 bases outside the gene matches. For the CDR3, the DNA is TGTGCCTGGAGTCGGAGACTAGCGGCATACGAGCAGTACTTC. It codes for CAWSRRLAAYEQYF.

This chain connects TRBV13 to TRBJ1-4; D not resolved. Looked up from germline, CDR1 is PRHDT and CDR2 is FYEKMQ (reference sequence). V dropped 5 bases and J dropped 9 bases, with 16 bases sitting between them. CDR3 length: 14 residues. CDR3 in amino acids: CASSPRPPVQKLFF. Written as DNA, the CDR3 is TGTGCCAGCAGCCCGAGGCCACCAGTTCAAAAACTGTTTTTT.

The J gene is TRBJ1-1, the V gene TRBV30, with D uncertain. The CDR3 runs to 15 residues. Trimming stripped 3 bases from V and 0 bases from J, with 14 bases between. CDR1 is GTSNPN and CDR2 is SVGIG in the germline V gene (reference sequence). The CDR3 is CAWSRMWRVNTEAFF. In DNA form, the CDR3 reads TGTGCCTGGAGCCGAATGTGGAGGGTGAACACTGAAGCTTTCTTT.

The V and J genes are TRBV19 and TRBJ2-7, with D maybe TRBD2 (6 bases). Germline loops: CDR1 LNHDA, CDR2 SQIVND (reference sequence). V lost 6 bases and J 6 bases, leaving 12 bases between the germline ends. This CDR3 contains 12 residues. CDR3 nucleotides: TGTGCCAGTAGCCAACTAGCAGGCGAGCAGTACTTC. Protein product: CASSQLAGEQYF.

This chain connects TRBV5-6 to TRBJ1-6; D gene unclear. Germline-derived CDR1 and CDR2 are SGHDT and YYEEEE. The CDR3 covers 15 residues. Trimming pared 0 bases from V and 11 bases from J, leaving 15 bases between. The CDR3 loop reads CASSLGFDYRAPLHF. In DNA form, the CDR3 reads TGTGCCAGCAGCTTGGGTTTTGACTATCGAGCACCCCTCCACTTT.

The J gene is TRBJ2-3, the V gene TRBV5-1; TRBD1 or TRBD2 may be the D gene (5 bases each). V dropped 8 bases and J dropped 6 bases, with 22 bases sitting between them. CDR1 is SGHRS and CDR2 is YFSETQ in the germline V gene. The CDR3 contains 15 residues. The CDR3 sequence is CASADRGAWLDTQYF. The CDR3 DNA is TGCGCCAGTGCTGATCGGGGCGCATGGTTGGATACGCAGTATTTT.

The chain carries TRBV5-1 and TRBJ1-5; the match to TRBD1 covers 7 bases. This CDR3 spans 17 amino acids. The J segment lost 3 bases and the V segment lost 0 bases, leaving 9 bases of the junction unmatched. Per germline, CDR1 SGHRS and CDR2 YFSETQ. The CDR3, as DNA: TGCGCCAGCAGCTTGGGGACAGGTTCCGTTCACAATCAGCCCCAGCATTTT. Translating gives CASSLGTGSVHNQPQHF.

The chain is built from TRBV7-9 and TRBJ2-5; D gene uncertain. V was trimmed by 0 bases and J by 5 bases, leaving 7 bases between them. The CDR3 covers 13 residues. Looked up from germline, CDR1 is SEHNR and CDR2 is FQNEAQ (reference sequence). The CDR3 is CASSLASGETQYF. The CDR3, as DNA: TGTGCCAGCAGCTTAGCGTCTGGCGAGACCCAGTACTTC.

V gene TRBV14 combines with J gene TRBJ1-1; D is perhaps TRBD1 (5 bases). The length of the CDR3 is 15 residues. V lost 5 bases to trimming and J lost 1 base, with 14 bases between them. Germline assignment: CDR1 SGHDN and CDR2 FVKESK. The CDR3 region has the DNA TGTGCCAGCAGCTTGGGGGGTCCCGGGAACACTGAAGCTTTCTTT. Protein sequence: CASSLGGPGNTEAFF.

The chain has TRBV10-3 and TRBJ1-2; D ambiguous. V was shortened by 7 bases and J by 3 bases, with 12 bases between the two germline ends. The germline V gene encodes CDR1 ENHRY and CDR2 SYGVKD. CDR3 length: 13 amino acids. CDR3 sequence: CAIMRTADYGYTF. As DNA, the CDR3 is TGTGCCATCATGCGGACGGCTGACTATGGCTACACCTTC.

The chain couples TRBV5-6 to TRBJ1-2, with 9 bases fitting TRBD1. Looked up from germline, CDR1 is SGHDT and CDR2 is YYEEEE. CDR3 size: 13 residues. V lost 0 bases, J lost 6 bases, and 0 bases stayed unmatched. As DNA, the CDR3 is TGTGCCAGCAGCTTGGGACAGGGGGATGGCTACACCTTC. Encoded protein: CASSLGQGDGYTF.

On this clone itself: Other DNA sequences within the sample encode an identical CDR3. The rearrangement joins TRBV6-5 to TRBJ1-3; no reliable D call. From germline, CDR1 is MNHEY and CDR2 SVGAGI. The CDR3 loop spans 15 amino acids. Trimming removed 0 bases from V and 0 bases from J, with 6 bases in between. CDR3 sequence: CASSYSGSSGNTIYF. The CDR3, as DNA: TGTGCCAGCAGTTACTCTGGCAGCTCTGGAAACACCATATATTTT.

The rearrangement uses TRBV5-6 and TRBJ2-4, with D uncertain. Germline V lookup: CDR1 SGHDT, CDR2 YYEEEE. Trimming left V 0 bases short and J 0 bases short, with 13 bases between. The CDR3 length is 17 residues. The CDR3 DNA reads TGTGCCAGCAGCTTGGGCCCTCCGTACCTAGCCAAAAACATTCAGTACTTC. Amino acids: CASSLGPPYLAKNIQYF. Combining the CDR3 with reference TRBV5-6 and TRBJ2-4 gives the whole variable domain DAGVTQSPTHLIKTRGQQVTLRCSPKSGHDTVSWYQQALGQGPQFIFQYYEEEERQRGNFPDRFSGHQFPNYSSELNVNALLLGDSALYLCASSLGPPYLAKNIQYFGAGTRLSVL.

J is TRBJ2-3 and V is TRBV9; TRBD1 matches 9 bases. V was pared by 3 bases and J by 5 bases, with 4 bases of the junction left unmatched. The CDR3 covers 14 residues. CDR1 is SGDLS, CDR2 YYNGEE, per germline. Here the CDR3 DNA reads TGTGCCAGCAGCGAGGGGACAGGGCGAGATACGCAGTATTTT. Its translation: CASSEGTGRDTQYF.

In DNA, the CDR3 is TGTGCCTGGGCCCCCATTCGCGGGGCGGAGACGAACACCGGGGAGCTGTTTTTT. The encoded protein is CAWAPIRGAETNTGELFF. This chain connects TRBV30 to TRBJ2-2, with a weak D call TRBD2 (6 bases). The V and J ends lost 5 bases and 0 bases respectively, with 22 bases between them. Germline V gene data show CDR1 as GTSNPN and CDR2 as SVGIG (reference sequence). The CDR3 runs to 18 residues.

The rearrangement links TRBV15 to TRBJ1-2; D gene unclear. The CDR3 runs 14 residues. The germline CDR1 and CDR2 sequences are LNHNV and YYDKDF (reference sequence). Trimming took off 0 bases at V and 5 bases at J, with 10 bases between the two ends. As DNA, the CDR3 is TGTGCCACCAGCAGAGATATGGTAGGGTATGGCTACACCTTC. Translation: CATSRDMVGYGYTF.

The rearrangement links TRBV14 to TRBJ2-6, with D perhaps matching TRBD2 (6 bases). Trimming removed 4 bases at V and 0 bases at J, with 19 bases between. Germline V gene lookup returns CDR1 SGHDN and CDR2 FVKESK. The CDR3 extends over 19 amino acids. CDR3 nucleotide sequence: TGTGCCAGCAGCCCGAATGGGGGGACTTTAAGCTCTGGGGCCAACGTCCTGACTTTC. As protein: CASSPNGGTLSSGANVLTF.

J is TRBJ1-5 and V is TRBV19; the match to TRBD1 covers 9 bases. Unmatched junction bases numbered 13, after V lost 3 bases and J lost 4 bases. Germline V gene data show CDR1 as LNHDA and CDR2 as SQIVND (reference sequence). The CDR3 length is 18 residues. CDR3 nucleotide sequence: TGTGCCAGTAGTATTTGGGTTGACGGGACAGGGCGAAATCAGCCCCAGCATTTT. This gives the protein CASSIWVDGTGRNQPQHF.

CDR3 amino acids: CASGADSFTEAFF. CDR3 nucleotide sequence: TGTGCTAGTGGTGCGGACAGTTTCACTGAAGCTTTCTTT. The rearrangement links TRBV12-5 to TRBJ1-1; TRBD1 is a possible D gene (6 bases). The germline V gene has CDR1 LGHNT and CDR2 FRNRAP. V lost 5 bases and J 4 bases, leaving 11 bases between the germline ends. This CDR3 comprises 13 residues.

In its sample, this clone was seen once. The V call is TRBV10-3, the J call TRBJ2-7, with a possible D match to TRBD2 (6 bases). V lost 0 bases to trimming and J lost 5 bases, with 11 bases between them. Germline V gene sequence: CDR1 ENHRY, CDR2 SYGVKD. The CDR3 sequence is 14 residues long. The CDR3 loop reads CAISESILAHEQYF. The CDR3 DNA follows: TGTGCCATCAGTGAGTCAATACTAGCCCACGAGCAGTACTTC.

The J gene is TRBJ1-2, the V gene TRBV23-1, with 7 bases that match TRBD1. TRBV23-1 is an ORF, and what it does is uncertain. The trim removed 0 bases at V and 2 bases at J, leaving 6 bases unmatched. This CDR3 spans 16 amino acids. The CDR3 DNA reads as TGCGCCAGCAGTCAATCACGGACAGGAGGAAACTATGGCTACACCTTC. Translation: CASSQSRTGGNYGYTF.

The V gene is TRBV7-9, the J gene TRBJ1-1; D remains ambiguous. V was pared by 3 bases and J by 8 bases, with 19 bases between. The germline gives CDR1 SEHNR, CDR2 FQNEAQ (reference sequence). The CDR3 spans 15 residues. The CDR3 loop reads CASSFGLEPAQEAFF. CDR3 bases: TGTGCCAGCAGCTTTGGTTTAGAACCAGCGCAAGAAGCTTTCTTT.